The clone carrying this T cell receptor beta chain was found once. The antigen remains undetermined. The sample belongs to a study of response to subunit inactivated influenza vaccine. Study outcomes and limitations: Authors suggested few new T cells are recruited by each seasonal influenza vaccination.

The junction had 11 bases not matched to a gene; V was cut back by 3 bases and J by 3 bases. The V gene's germline CDR1 is SGHVS and CDR2 FQNEAQ. This CDR3 is 17 amino acids long. TCRdb fed the RT-PCR reads into MiXCR, producing one record per CDR3 protein. This table has about 520,000 distinct CDR3 sequences, 11% appearing once. The rearrangement uses TRBV7-8 and TRBJ2-7, with 10 bases identical to TRBD2. This specimen consisted of PBMCs from blood, obtained more than 35 days after vaccination. This TCR came from a man aged 45-65 years who received an inactivated influenza vaccine. The DNA of the CDR3 is TGTGCCAGCAGCTTTAATCCAGCCGGGACTAGCGACTACGAGCAGTACTTC. It yields the protein CASSFNPAGTSDYEQYF.